The 26 T cell receptor beta chains given below trace back to one sample, sequenced in a study of breast tumors, draining lymph nodes, adjacent tissues (dated by TCRdb to the mid-2010s). Libraries were constructed by multiplex PCR. TCRdb shows the sequencer as Illumina HiSeq 2000. The public reads were reprocessed in TCRdb via fastp at Q25 and MiXCR, keeping in-frame beta chains. Every distinct CDR3 protein forms one entry, paired with its most common genes and DNA. This sample holds around 8,200 distinct CDR3 sequences; 65% to 80% were observed only once. The top ten clonotypes cover approximately 45% of the sample. The sample taken for sequencing was tumor-adjacent breast tissue. These receptors were obtained from a female donor with breast cancer. Some clones in this sample may be carry-over from other donors' samples.

The chain carries TRBV3-1 and TRBJ1-1; D possibly corresponds to TRBD1 (6 bases). Germline CDR1 and CDR2: LGHDT and YNNKEL (reference sequence). There are 14 residues in the CDR3. Trimming took off 7 bases at V and 3 bases at J, with 15 bases between the two ends. CDR3 amino acids: CASTRGRGDTEAFF. CDR3 coding DNA: TGTGCCAGCACGCGAGGGAGGGGGGACACTGAAGCTTTCTTT.

The CDR3 DNA is TGTGCCAGCAGCTTCCTCGGTGGGACACCAATTCTCCACTTT. This encodes CASSFLGGTPILHF. The chain carries TRBV6-5 and TRBJ1-6; D might be TRBD1 (6 bases). Germline V gene lookup returns CDR1 MNHEY and CDR2 SVGAGI. V was shortened by 6 bases and J by 16 bases, with 22 bases between the two germline ends. The CDR3 is 14 residues long.

This sequence joins TRBV12-5 and TRBJ2-1, with TRBD2 identical over 11 bases. Germline V lookup: CDR1 LGHNT, CDR2 FRNRAP. Germline trimming cut 2 bases from V and 8 bases from J; bases unmatched to any gene: 8. The CDR3 extends over 16 amino acids. The CDR3 region is CASGLSTSGSSHEQFF. The CDR3 bases are TGTGCTAGTGGTTTGTCAACTAGCGGGAGTAGCCATGAGCAGTTCTTC.

CDR3 residues: CSARTGSLSYEQYF. For the CDR3, the DNA is TGCAGTGCTAGGACAGGGTCCCTCTCCTACGAGCAGTACTTC. V and J are TRBV20-1 and TRBJ2-7; 7 bases match TRBD1. CDR1 is DFQATT, CDR2 SNEGSKA, per germline (reference sequence). This CDR3 is built from 14 residues. V shed 3 bases, J shed 0 bases, and the junction held 5 bases outside the gene matches.

J is TRBJ2-5 and V is TRBV7-3; 11 bases align to TRBD2. The CDR3 has 14 amino acids. The V segment lost 5 bases and the J segment 4 bases; nucleotides outside the gene matches: 3. In germline, CDR1 is SGHTA, CDR2 FQGTGA. The CDR3 here is CASSPGTSGETQYF. The CDR3 coding sequence is TGTGCCAGCAGCCCTGGGACTAGCGGAGAGACCCAGTACTTC.

This clonotype is medium-sized by share. This chain uses TRBV2 with TRBJ2-5; D possibly uses TRBD1 or TRBD2 (7 bases each). Trimming stripped 6 bases from V and 7 bases from J, with 12 bases between. Germline CDR1 reads SNHLY; CDR2 reads FYNNEI. The CDR3 has 12 residues. The CDR3 DNA sequence: TGTGCCAGCAGCCCCAGGGGGGGGACCCAGTACTTC. The encoded protein is CASSPRGGTQYF.

This clonotype was detected a few times. The rearrangement links TRBV5-8 to TRBJ2-7, with 8 bases that match TRBD1. The CDR3 sequence is 15 residues long. V was pared by 4 bases and J by 2 bases, with 8 bases of the junction left unmatched. CDR1 and CDR2 from the germline V gene are SGHTS and YDEGEE. Here the CDR3 reads CASSTAGTGAYEQYF. The DNA of the CDR3 is TGTGCCAGCAGCACAGCCGGGACAGGAGCCTACGAGCAGTACTTC.

As to this clonotype: One end of the junction does not line up with germline, which may come from a read error. The V gene is TRBV6-6, the J gene TRBJ2-7, with TRBD2 matching 7 bases. The V gene's germline CDR1 is MNHNY and CDR2 SVGAGI (reference sequence). The CDR3 consists of 13 residues. CDR3 region: CASGWREIYERYF. The CDR3 coding sequence is TGTGCCAGTGGGTGGCGGGAGATCTACGAGCGGTACTTC.

The chain combines TRBV6-1 with TRBJ2-7, with D tentatively TRBD1 (5 bases). This CDR3 contains 11 residues. V lost 7 bases and J 2 bases, leaving 6 bases between the germline ends. Germline V gene lookup returns CDR1 MNHNS and CDR2 SASEGT. CDR3 protein: CASKQAYEQYF. The CDR3 region has the DNA TGTGCCAGCAAACAGGCCTACGAGCAGTACTTC.

The chain carries TRBV6-2 or TRBV6-3 and TRBJ2-2, with 11 bases aligning to TRBD2. The trim removed 6 bases at V and 6 bases at J, leaving 3 bases unmatched. This CDR3 region has 14 residues. Germline CDR1 MNHEY, CDR2 SVGEGT. In DNA, the CDR3 is TGTGCCAGCAGCGGGACTAGCGGCGCCGGGGAGCTGTTTTTT. Translated: CASSGTSGAGELFF.

This clonotype is termed medium-sized (0.01 to 0.1%). The chain employs TRBV2 and TRBJ2-7; D not certain. The CDR3 runs to 11 residues. The germline V and J ends were trimmed by 8 bases and 3 bases, with 8 bases remaining between them. Germline lookup yields CDR1 SNHLY and CDR2 FYNNEI. In nucleotides, the CDR3 is TGTGCCAGCGGCCCATACTACGAGCAGTACTTC. Its protein is CASGPYYEQYF.

The sample holds one count of this clonotype. The rearrangement uses TRBV7-9 and TRBJ2-1, with 7 bases matching TRBD2. Germline lookup yields CDR1 SEHNR and CDR2 FQNEAQ (reference sequence). The trim removed 3 bases at V and 4 bases at J, leaving 6 bases unmatched. There are 15 residues in the CDR3. The CDR3 DNA follows: TGTGCCAGCAGCTTCGGGACTACCCCATACAATGAGCAGTTCTTC. Protein: CASSFGTTPYNEQFF. Looking up the rest from reference TRBV7-9 and TRBJ2-1 gives the full variable domain: DTGVSQNPRHKITKRGQNVTFRCDPISEHNRLYWYRQTLGQGPEFLTYFQNEAQLEKSRLLSDRFSAERPKGSFSTLEIQRTEQGDSAMYLCASSFGTTPYNEQFFGPGTRLTVL.

In DNA, the CDR3 is TGCAGTGCTAGTTTCCGGACTAGATTTAGCACAGATACGCAGTATTTT. Amino acid sequence: CSASFRTRFSTDTQYF. J is TRBJ2-3 and V is TRBV20-1; 7 bases line up with TRBD2. CDR1 and CDR2 (germline): DFQATT, SNEGSKA (reference sequence). CDR3 size: 16 residues. The junction had 9 bases not matched to a gene; V was cut back by 3 bases and J by 0 bases.

The chain has TRBV4-1 and TRBJ2-4, with D perhaps being TRBD1 or TRBD2 (5 bases each). V was cut by 4 bases and J by 0 bases, with 22 bases left in between. This CDR3 has 19 amino acids. CDR1 MGHRA and CDR2 YSYEKL come from the germline V gene. CDR3 nucleotide sequence: TGCGCCAGCAGCCGGGAAGCCCCCGGGGCAGATATAGCCAAAAACATTCAGTACTTC. Encoded protein: CASSREAPGADIAKNIQYF.

The V call is TRBV20-1, the J call TRBJ2-7, with D possibly matching TRBD1 (6 bases). CDR3 length: 14 residues. V lost 1 base to trimming and J lost 3 bases, with 13 bases between them. CDR1 DFQATT and CDR2 SNEGSKA come from the germline V gene (reference sequence). DNA of the CDR3: TGCAGTGCTAGAGCCGACAGGTTTGGCTACGAGCAGTACTTC. Encoded protein: CSARADRFGYEQYF.

This chain uses TRBV20-1 with TRBJ1-6; no clear D. The CDR3 is 12 amino acids. V was cut by 0 bases and J by 7 bases, with 4 bases left in between. CDR1 is DFQATT, CDR2 SNEGSKA, per germline (reference sequence). The CDR3 DNA is TGCAGTGCTAGAGAACAGAATTCACCCCTCCACTTT. Translated, it gives CSAREQNSPLHF.

This rearrangement joins TRBV6-6 to TRBJ2-2; D ambiguous. The V end was cut by 7 bases, the J end by 4 bases, with 10 bases between. Germline V gene data show CDR1 as MNHNY and CDR2 as SVGAGI (reference sequence). The CDR3 is made up of 13 amino acids. The CDR3 protein is CASTLPSTGELFF. DNA for the CDR3: TGTGCCAGCACCCTTCCGAGCACCGGGGAGCTGTTTTTT.

This chain connects TRBV15 to TRBJ2-7; no definite D call. From germline, CDR1 is LNHNV and CDR2 YYDKDF (reference sequence). V was cut by 0 bases and J by 1 base, with 4 bases left in between. The length of the CDR3 is 13 residues. The CDR3 protein is CATSRDRSYEQYF. CDR3 nucleotide sequence: TGTGCCACCAGCAGAGATCGATCCTACGAGCAGTACTTC.

The chain is built from TRBV7-2 and TRBJ2-6; possibly TRBD1 for D (6 bases). V was clipped by 5 bases and J by 2 bases, with 13 bases between them. Germline V gene sequence: CDR1 SGHTA, CDR2 FQGNSA. There are 16 residues in the CDR3. CDR3 in amino acids: CASSPRTVTGANVLTF. The CDR3 coding sequence is TGTGCCAGCAGCCCGAGGACAGTGACTGGGGCCAACGTCCTGACTTTC.

Note on this clonotype: A junction end diverges from the germline sequence, so it may reflect a read error. J is TRBJ2-1 and V is TRBV6-5; TRBD2 is a possible D gene (6 bases). The CDR3 totals 14 residues. CDR1 and CDR2 from the germline V gene are MNHEY and SVGAGI. CDR3 DNA sequence: TGTGCCAGTAGTTACGGCGGGGCCTACAATGGGCAGTTCTTC. Amino acids: CASSYGGAYNGQFF.

The CDR3 here is CATSRENGKTYEQYF. The DNA for the CDR3 is TGTGCCACCAGCAGAGAGAATGGCAAGACCTACGAGCAGTACTTC. The chain joins TRBV15 to TRBJ2-7; D call uncertain. The ends were cut back, 0 bases at V and 2 bases at J, with 11 bases in the middle. The CDR3 consists of 15 residues. Per germline, CDR1 LNHNV and CDR2 YYDKDF (reference sequence).

The rearrangement uses TRBV7-8 and TRBJ2-6, with a possible D match to TRBD2 (5 bases). The CDR3 is 18 residues long. Trimming shortened V by 6 bases and J by 0 bases, and 18 bases separated the two germline ends. The germline CDR1 and CDR2 sequences are SGHVS and FQNEAQ. DNA for the CDR3: TGTGCCAGCAGTCTATCAGGTGGGAGACTCTCTGGGGCCAACGTCCTGACTTTC. As protein: CASSLSGGRLSGANVLTF.

The chain is built from TRBV10-3 and TRBJ1-3, with D possibly TRBD1 on 5 matching bases. V dropped 7 bases and J dropped 0 bases, with 13 bases sitting between them. The CDR3 extends over 15 amino acids. Per germline, CDR1 ENHRY and CDR2 SYGVKD. The CDR3 loop reads CAINTGYSSGNTIYF. The CDR3, as DNA: TGTGCCATCAATACAGGATATTCCTCTGGAAACACCATATATTTT.

This clonotype is categorized as medium-sized. The rearrangement links TRBV6-1 to TRBJ2-6, with D possibly matching TRBD2 (6 bases). Per germline, CDR1 MNHNS and CDR2 SASEGT. Trimming stripped 7 bases from V and 2 bases from J, with 12 bases between. This CDR3 contains 15 residues. In DNA, the CDR3 is TGTGCCAGCACCCCAGGAGGGACTGGGGCCAACGTCCTGACTTTC. Translation: CASTPGGTGANVLTF.

This sequence joins TRBV6-6 and TRBJ2-3; 9 bases match TRBD2. Germline-derived CDR1 and CDR2 are MNHNY and SVGAGI (reference sequence). The CDR3 is 20 residues long. The junction had 21 bases not matched to a gene; V was cut back by 2 bases and J by 6 bases. CDR3 loop: CASSYKQDWGAGGTADTQYF. The CDR3 region has the DNA TGTGCCAGCAGTTACAAACAGGATTGGGGAGCGGGAGGAACCGCCGATACGCAGTATTTT.

This chain joins TRBV7-6 and TRBJ2-7; D is unclear. The CDR3 loop spans 13 amino acids. The V end was cut by 5 bases, the J end by 1 base, with 9 bases between. CDR1 is SGHVS and CDR2 is FNYEAQ in the germline V gene. In nucleotides, the CDR3 is TGTGCCAGCAGCCGAGACCCGTCCTACGAGCAGTACTTC. This gives the protein CASSRDPSYEQYF.